The clone carrying this TCR beta chain was detected only a few times. Its target is not known. Healthy bone marrow donors made up the cohort. At the time of sampling, donors were nominally healthy, though unrecorded immune exposures were likely. Amplification used 60 Vbeta primers and 13 Jbeta primers. Clones were read by immunoSEQ multiplex PCR, and TCRdb kept only the in-frame ones, dropping some. The sample includes approximately 100,000 clones, 74% of them seen just once. This sample stems from a study of cytomegalovirus exposure and HLA in healthy donors. Overall study context: Of 300 to 450 genotyped donors, 81% clustered with self-reported Caucasian donors. Study results and caveats: Cytomegalovirus status was reportedly diagnosed by the classifier with high sensitivity and specificity.

V dropped 3 bases and J dropped 6; count of bases not matched to a gene: 10. Germline V gives CDR1 SGHRS, CDR2 YFSETQ. The CDR3 sequence is 15 residues long. Sequencing was carried out using PBMCs. The origin of this receptor is a man aged 50-60 years in good health and CMV-seropositive. The V and J genes are TRBV5-1 and TRBJ2-7; 9 positions match TRBD2. CDR3 region: CASSSTLAGRGEQYF. For the CDR3, the DNA is TGCGCCAGCAGCTCTACCCTAGCGGGGCGGGGCGAGCAGTACTTC.